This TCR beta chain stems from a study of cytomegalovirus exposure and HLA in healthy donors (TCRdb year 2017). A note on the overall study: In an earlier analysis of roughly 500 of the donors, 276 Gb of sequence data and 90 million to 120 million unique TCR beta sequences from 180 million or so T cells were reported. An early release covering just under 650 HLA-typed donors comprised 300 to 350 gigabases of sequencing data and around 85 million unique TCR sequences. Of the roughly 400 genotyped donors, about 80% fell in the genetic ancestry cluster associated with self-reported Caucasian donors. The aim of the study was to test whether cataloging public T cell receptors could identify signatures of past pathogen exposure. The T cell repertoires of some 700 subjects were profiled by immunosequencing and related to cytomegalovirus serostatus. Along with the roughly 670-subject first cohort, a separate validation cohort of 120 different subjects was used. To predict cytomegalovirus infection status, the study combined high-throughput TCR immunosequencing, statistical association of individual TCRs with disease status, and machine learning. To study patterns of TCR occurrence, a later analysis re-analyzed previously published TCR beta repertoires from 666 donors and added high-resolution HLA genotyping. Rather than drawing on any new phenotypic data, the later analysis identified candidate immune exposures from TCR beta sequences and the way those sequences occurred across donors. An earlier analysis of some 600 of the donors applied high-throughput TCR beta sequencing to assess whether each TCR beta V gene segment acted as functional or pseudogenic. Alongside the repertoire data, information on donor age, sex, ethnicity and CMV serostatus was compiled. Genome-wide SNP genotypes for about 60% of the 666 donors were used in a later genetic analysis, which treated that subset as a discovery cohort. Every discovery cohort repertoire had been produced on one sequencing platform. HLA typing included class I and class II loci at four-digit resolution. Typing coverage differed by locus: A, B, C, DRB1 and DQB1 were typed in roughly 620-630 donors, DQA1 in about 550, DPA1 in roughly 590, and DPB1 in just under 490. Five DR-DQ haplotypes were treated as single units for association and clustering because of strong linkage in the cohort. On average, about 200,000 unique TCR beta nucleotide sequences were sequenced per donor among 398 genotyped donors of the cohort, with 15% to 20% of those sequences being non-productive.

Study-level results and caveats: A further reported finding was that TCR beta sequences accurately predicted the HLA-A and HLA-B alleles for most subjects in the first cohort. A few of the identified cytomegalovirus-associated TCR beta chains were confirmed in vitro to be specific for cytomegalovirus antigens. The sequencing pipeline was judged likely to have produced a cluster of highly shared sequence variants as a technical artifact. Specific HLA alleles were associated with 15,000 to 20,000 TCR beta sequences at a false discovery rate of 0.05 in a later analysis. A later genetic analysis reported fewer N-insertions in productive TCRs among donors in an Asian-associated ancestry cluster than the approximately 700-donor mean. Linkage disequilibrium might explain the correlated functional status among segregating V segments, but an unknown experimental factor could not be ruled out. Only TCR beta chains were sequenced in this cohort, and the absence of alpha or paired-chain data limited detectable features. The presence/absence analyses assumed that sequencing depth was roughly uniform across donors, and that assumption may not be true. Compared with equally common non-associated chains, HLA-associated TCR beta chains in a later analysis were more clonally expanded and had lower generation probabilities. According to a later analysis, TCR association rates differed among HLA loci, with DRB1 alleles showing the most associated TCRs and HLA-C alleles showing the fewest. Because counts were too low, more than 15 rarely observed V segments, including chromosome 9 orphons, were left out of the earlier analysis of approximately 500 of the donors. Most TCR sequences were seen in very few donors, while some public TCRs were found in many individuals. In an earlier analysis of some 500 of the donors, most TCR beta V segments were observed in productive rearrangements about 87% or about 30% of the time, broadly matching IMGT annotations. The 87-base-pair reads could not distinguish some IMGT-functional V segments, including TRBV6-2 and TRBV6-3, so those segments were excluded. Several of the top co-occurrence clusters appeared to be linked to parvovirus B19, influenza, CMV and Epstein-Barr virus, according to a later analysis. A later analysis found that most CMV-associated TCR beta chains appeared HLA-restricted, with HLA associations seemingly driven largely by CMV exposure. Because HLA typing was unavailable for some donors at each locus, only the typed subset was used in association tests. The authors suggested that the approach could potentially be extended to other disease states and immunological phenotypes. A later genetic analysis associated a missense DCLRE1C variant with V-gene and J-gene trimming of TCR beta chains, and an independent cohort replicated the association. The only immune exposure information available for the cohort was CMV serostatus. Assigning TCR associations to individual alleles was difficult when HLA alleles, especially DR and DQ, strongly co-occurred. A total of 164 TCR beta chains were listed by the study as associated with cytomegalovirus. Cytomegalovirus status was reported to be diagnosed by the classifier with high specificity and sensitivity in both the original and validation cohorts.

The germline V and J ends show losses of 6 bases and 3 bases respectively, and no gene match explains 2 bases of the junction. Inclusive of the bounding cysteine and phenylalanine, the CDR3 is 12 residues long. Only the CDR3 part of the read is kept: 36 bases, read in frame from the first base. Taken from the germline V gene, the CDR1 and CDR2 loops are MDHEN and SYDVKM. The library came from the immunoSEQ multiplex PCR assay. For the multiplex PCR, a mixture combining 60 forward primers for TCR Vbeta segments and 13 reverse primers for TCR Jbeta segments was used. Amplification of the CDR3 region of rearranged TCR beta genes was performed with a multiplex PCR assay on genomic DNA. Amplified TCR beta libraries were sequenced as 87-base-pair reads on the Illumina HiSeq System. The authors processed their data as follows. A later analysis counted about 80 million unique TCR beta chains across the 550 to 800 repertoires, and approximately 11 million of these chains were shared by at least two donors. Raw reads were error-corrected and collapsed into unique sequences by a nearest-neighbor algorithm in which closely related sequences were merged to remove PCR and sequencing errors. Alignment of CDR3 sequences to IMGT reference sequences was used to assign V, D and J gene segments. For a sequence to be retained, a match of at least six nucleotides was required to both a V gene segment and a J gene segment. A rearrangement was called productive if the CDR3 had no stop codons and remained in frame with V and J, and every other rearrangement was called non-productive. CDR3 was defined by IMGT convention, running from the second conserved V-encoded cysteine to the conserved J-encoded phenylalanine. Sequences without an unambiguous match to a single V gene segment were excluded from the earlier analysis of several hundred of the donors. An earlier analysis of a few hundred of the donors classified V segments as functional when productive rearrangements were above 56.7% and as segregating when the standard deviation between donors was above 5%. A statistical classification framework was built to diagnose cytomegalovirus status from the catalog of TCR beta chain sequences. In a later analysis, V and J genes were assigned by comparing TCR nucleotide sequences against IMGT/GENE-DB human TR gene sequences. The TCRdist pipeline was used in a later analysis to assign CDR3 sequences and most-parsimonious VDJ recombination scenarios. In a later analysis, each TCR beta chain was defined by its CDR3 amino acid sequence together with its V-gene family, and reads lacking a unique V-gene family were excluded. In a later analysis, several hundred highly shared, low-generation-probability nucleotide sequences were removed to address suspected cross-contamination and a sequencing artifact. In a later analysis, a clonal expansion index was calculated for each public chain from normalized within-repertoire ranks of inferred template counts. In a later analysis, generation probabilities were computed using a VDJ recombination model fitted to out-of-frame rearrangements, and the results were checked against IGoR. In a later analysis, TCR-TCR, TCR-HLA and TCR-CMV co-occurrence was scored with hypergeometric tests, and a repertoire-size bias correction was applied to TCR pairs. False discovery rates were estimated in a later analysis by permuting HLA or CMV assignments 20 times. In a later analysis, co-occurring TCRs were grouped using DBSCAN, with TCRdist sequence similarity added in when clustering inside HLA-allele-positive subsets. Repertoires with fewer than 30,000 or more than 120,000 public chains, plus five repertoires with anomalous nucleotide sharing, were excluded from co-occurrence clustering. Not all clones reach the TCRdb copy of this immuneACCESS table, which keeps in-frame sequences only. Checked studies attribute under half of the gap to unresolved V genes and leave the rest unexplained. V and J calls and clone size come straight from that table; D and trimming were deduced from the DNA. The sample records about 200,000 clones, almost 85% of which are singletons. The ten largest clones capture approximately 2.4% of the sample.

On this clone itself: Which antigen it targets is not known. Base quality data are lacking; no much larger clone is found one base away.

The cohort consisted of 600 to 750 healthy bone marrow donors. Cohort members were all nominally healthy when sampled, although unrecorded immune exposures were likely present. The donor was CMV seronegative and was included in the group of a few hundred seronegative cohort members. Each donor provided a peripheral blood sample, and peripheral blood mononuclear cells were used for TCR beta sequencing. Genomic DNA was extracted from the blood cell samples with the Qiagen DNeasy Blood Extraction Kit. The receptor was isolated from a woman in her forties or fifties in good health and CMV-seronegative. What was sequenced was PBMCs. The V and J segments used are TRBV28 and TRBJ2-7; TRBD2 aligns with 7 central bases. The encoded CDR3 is CASSRGVYEQYF. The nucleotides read TGTGCCAGCAGCCGGGGGGTCTACGAGCAGTACTTC.